The clone carrying this T cell receptor beta chain was counted a few times. This sample stems from a study of blood T cell repertoires in COVID-19. As processed by the authors: Amplified reference gene primers provided the basis for estimating nucleated cell counts. Profiling relied on immunoSEQ multiplex PCR, and the TCRdb table lists in-frame clones only, not all of them. Clone size and V and J calls were adopted from that table, with D and trimming inferred from the DNA. This table holds nearly 350,000 clones, more than 85% found once. Recovered status applied to Cohort 3 donors who had two consecutive negative PCRs. It also applied to those with clearance or with symptom resolution. The CDR3 extends over 16 amino acids. The germline V gene has CDR1 MDHEN and CDR2 SYDVKM. V lost 4 bases and J lost 5; bases outside the gene matches: 6.

The sample was PBMCs or T cells enriched from blood (not recorded which). The chain has TRBV28 and TRBJ2-1; 12 bases agree with TRBD2. The TCR originated in a woman aged 25 to 39 who had recovered from COVID-19. CDR3 protein: CASSSGTSGLNNEQFF. The DNA for the CDR3 is TGTGCCAGCAGTTCGGGGACTAGCGGGCTAAACAATGAGCAGTTCTTC.